This record covers a single T cell receptor (beta chain). CDR1 is SGDLS, CDR2 YYNGEE, per germline. CDR3 length: 15 residues. Germline trimming cut 0 bases from V and 4 bases from J; bases unmatched to any gene: 6. This sample was taken from a study of T cell changes during pregnancy in multiple sclerosis. Generated by immunoSEQ multiplex PCR, the TCRdb table keeps only in-frame clones and is missing some. Of tens of thousands of clones listed, about 94% are singletons. The sequencing here drew on peripheral blood, taken in the third trimester of pregnancy. The chain has TRBV9 and TRBJ1-2; TRBD1 matches at 7 bases. The source is a female donor with multiple sclerosis, enrolled in a pregnancy study. CDR3 nucleotides: TGTGCCAGCAGCGTAGAAGGGGGCGGAATCTATGGCTACACCTTC. Translating gives CASSVEGGGIYGYTF.